The 13 T cell receptor beta chains below were found in one sample sequenced in a study of CD8 T cells in Susac syndrome. RNA totalling about 0.5 to 1 ug underwent reverse transcription with random hexamers. Each CDR3 protein is one row after TCRdb ran MiXCR on the immunoSEQ multiplex PCR reads. The table lists roughly 220,000 distinct CDR3 sequences, approximately 94% of them singletons. Sequencing was carried out using CD4+ T cells from PBMCs. These receptor sequences come from a human donor with Susac syndrome.

This chain uses TRBV19 with TRBJ1-2, with TRBD1 identical over 9 bases. The CDR3 runs 15 residues. Germline V gene sequence: CDR1 LNHDA, CDR2 SQIVND (reference sequence). V was pared by 5 bases and J by 7 bases, with 11 bases of the junction left unmatched. CDR3 nucleotide sequence: TGTGCCAGTAGTTCCCGTAATACAGGGGGCGTTGGCTACACCTTC. It codes for CASSSRNTGGVGYTF.

This sequence joins TRBV6-5 and TRBJ1-6; TRBD1 might be the D (5 bases). The CDR3 extends over 14 amino acids. The ends were cut back, 0 bases at V and 8 bases at J, with 8 bases in the middle. Germline assignment: CDR1 MNHEY and CDR2 SVGAGI. CDR3 in DNA: TGTGCCAGCAGTTACTCGGGGGATTATTCACCCCTCCACTTT. Protein sequence: CASSYSGDYSPLHF.

The chain employs TRBV5-6 and TRBJ1-1; no firm D call. Germline-derived CDR1 and CDR2 are SGHDT and YYEEEE. V shed 0 bases and J shed 5 bases, with 11 bases lying between them. This CDR3 contains 14 residues. DNA for the CDR3: TGTGCCAGCAGCTTGGACCCATTTCGTACTGAAGCTTTCTTT. Translated: CASSLDPFRTEAFF.

The J gene is TRBJ1-2, the V gene TRBV27, with 7 positions matching TRBD1. Trimming removed 6 bases from V and 5 bases from J; junction bases left unmatched: 3. Germline values: CDR1 MNHEY, CDR2 SMNVEV (reference sequence). The CDR3 is 12 residues long. The CDR3 loop reads CASRDRAYGYTF. The CDR3 DNA is TGTGCCAGCAGAGACAGGGCGTATGGCTACACCTTC.

This clonotype was recorded once. This rearrangement joins TRBV6-2 or TRBV6-3 to TRBJ1-5; D gene uncertain. Germline assignment: CDR1 MNHEY and CDR2 SVGEGT. The length of the CDR3 is 14 residues. Trimming took 6 bases from V and 3 from J, leaving 12 bases between them. The CDR3 spells CASSRAVYNQPQHF. The CDR3 DNA is TGTGCCAGCAGCCGCGCCGTATACAATCAGCCCCAGCATTTT.

The chain combines TRBV4-2 with TRBJ1-5; 8 bases agree with TRBD1. The germline V gene has CDR1 LGHNA and CDR2 YNFKEQ. This CDR3 comprises 17 residues. V gave up 2 bases and J gave up 1 base; unmatched junction bases: 7. The CDR3 nucleotides read TGTGCCAGCAGCCAATCAGACAGGGGATCGAGCAATCAGCCCCAGCATTTT. It yields the protein CASSQSDRGSSNQPQHF.

V is TRBV20-1 and J is TRBJ1-2, with 8 bases fitting TRBD1. The V gene end was trimmed by 6 bases and the J gene end by 8 bases; junction bases not matched to a gene: 8. The CDR3 consists of 12 residues. Germline loops: CDR1 DFQATT, CDR2 SNEGSKA (reference sequence). The CDR3 coding sequence is TGCAGTGCGCAAGACAGGGGAGCCGGCTACACCTTC. This gives the protein CSAQDRGAGYTF.

This clonotype was seen a single time. The chain couples TRBV7-2 to TRBJ1-1; D call uncertain. Trimming removed 2 bases at V and 4 bases at J, with 11 bases between. The CDR3 is 14 amino acids. The germline CDR1 and CDR2 sequences are SGHTA and FQGNSA. The CDR3 nucleotides read TGTGCCAGCAGCTTAATAGGAGGAGGCACTGAAGCTTTCTTT. This codes for CASSLIGGGTEAFF.

The chain carries TRBV29-1 and TRBJ2-3; D is tentatively TRBD1 or TRBD2 (5 bases each). The CDR3 loop spans 14 amino acids. Germline CDR1 and CDR2: SQVTM and ANQGSEA. V was clipped by 1 base and J by 2 bases, with 10 bases between them. CDR3 loop: CSVEGGDLTDTQYF. The DNA for the CDR3 is TGCAGCGTTGAAGGAGGGGATCTCACAGATACGCAGTATTTT.

The chain uses TRBV19 and TRBJ2-1; TRBD2 agrees at 9 bases. The germline V gene encodes CDR1 LNHDA and CDR2 SQIVND (reference sequence). This CDR3 contains 15 residues. Trimming took 3 bases from V and 2 from J; bases not matched to a gene: 2. The CDR3 DNA reads as TGTGCCAGTAGTATCCAGCGGGGGGCCTACAATGAGCAGTTCTTC. Protein sequence: CASSIQRGAYNEQFF.

The V call is TRBV3-1, the J call TRBJ1-1; D not certain. From germline, CDR1 is LGHDT and CDR2 YNNKEL (reference sequence). The CDR3 extends over 15 amino acids. The germline V and J ends were trimmed by 2 bases and 4 bases, with 14 bases remaining between them. The CDR3 DNA is TGTGCCAGCAGCCAAAGTGCGGGGAAGAGCACTGAAGCTTTCTTT. Residues: CASSQSAGKSTEAFF.

This chain connects TRBV5-1 to TRBJ2-2; 9 nucleotides agree with TRBD1. Germline V gene data show CDR1 as SGHRS and CDR2 as YFSETQ. This CDR3 contains 17 residues. The J segment lost 1 base and the V segment lost 0 bases, leaving 4 bases of the junction unmatched. This chain's CDR3 is CASSLAGGQGNTGELFF. The CDR3 DNA sequence: TGCGCCAGCAGCTTGGCGGGGGGACAGGGGAACACCGGGGAGCTGTTTTTT. Variable domain in full (rest from reference TRBV5-1 and TRBJ2-2): KAGVTQTPRYLIKTRGQQVTLSCSPISGHRSVSWYQQTPGQGLQFLFEYFSETQRNKGNFPGRFSGRQFSNSRSEMNVSTLELGDSALYLCASSLAGGQGNTGELFFGEGSRLTVL.

This chain uses TRBV24-1 with TRBJ1-2; D possibly corresponds to TRBD1 (5 bases). Germline CDR1 is KGHDR and CDR2 is SFDVKD. The CDR3 loop spans 15 amino acids. The V end was cut by 3 bases, the J end by 4 bases, with 14 bases between. CDR3 amino acids: CATSDPRGGAYGYTF. Here the CDR3 DNA reads TGTGCCACCAGTGATCCCCGCGGCGGGGCCTATGGCTACACCTTC.